A single T cell receptor (beta chain) is shown here with its context. This same CDR3 is encoded by further DNA sequences in the sample. As handled by the study authors: Amplification of reference gene primers provided the estimated nucleated cell counts. Some clones are missing from TCRdb's copy, which holds only in-frame ones; the method was immunoSEQ multiplex PCR. The V and J calls and clone size were taken over from that table, and D and trimming were inferred from the DNA. The sample comprises some 150,000 clones, 70% to 85% of which are singletons, and 12% to 15% rests with the top ten. The data were obtained in a study of blood T cell repertoires in COVID-19. Germline CDR1 SGHDT, CDR2 YYEEEE. The CDR3 loop spans 17 amino acids. V lost 4 bases, J lost 1 base, and 15 bases lay in between. Clinical history reported by participants formed the basis on which cohorts were assigned. Recovered participants had two consecutive negative NP/OP PCR tests, healthcare professional clearance, or symptom resolution.

The TCR sequence derives from a man between 45 and 60 years old who had recovered from COVID-19. The sample taken for sequencing was PBMCs or T cells enriched from blood (not recorded which). The V gene is TRBV5-6, the J gene TRBJ2-6; D unresolved. The CDR3 DNA reads as TGTGCCAGCAGCCCGAGTGGCAGAGGATCTGGGGCCAACGTCCTGACTTTC. This translates into CASSPSGRGSGANVLTF.